These 14 T cell receptor beta chains came from one sample sequenced in a study of T cells in Graves' hyperthyroidism and ophthalmopathy. RNA transcripts served as the template for amplifying TCR beta CDR3 regions. The TCR CDR3 was amplified in a first-round RT-PCR using the HTBI primer set. One entry per CDR3 protein, called by TCRdb with MiXCR from the multiplex PCR reads. In the table there are 480,000 or so distinct CDR3 sequences, under 15% of which are singletons. Source material: blood. The receptors were sampled from a woman under 30 with Graves' hyperthyroidism.

This clonotype was detected many times. V is TRBV19 and J is TRBJ1-1; TRBD1 aligns across 7 bases. Germline assignment: CDR1 LNHDA and CDR2 SQIVND (reference sequence). The CDR3 is 17 amino acids. After removal of 5 bases from V and 2 bases from J, the junction contained 14 bases not matched to a gene. The CDR3 sequence: CASSERDSGWRNTEAFF. The CDR3 bases are TGTGCCAGTAGTGAAAGGGACAGCGGGTGGAGAAACACTGAAGCTTTCTTT.

This clonotype was seen only a few times. V is TRBV4-2 and J is TRBJ2-3; a weak D match, TRBD2 (6 bases). CDR1 LGHNA and CDR2 YNFKEQ come from the germline V gene. This CDR3 spans 16 amino acids. Between the trimmed V and J ends, which lost 1 base and 0 bases, there was a span of 11 bases. CDR3 residues: CASSQASGSSTDTQYF. The CDR3 DNA reads as TGTGCCAGCAGCCAAGCCAGCGGGTCTAGCACAGATACGCAGTATTTT.

Only a few counts were recorded for this clonotype. The CDR3, as DNA: TGCGCCAGCAGCTCGGGGACTAGCGGGAGGGTCGAGCAGTACGTC. Translated, it gives CASSSGTSGRVEQYV. The genes are TRBV5-1 and TRBJ2-7; 16 positions match TRBD2. The CDR3 is 15 residues long. V dropped 3 bases and J dropped 6; count of bases not matched to a gene: 3. Per the germline V gene, CDR1 is SGHRS and CDR2 is YFSETQ.

The rearrangement joins TRBV10-3 to TRBJ2-7; no clear D gene. The CDR3 totals 13 residues. Germline V lookup: CDR1 ENHRY, CDR2 SYGVKD. V was pared by 6 bases and J by 3 bases, with 12 bases between. CDR3 protein: CAIRRKGIYEQYV. The CDR3 region has the DNA TGTGCCATCAGGAGGAAAGGGATCTACGAGCAGTACGTC.

This clonotype was counted ten times or more. The chain couples TRBV30 to TRBJ1-2; maybe TRBD1 (6 bases). The CDR3 loop spans 14 amino acids. Trimming cost V 2 bases and J 0 bases, with 10 bases left between them. Germline assignment: CDR1 GTSNPN and CDR2 SVGIG (reference sequence). The chain's CDR3 is CAWSSGVANYGYTF. The CDR3 DNA reads TGTGCCTGGAGTTCAGGGGTAGCTAACTATGGCTACACCTTC.

The CDR3 region has the DNA TGTGCCAGCTCTCCCAGTAAAAATTCAGATACGCAGTATTTT. Translated, it gives CASSPSKNSDTQYF. The genes are TRBV7-3 and TRBJ2-3, with D hard to call. The CDR3 covers 14 residues. CDR1 and CDR2 from the germline V gene are SGHTA and FQGTGA. Deletions cut 8 bases from V and 4 bases from J, with 16 bases between.

The gene calls are TRBV30 and TRBJ2-1, with 10 bases aligning to TRBD1. The CDR3 spans 14 residues. The V segment lost 8 bases and the J segment 9 bases; nucleotides outside the gene matches: 13. Germline CDR1 GTSNPN, CDR2 SVGIG (reference sequence). As DNA, the CDR3 is TGTGCCGGCCTCGCCGGGACAGGGGTAAGTGAGCAGTTCTTC. Protein product: CAGLAGTGVSEQFF. The whole variable domain, remainder taken from reference TRBV30 and TRBJ2-1, is SQTIHQWPATLVQPVGSPLSLECTVEGTSNPNLYWYRQAAGRGLQLLFYSVGIGQISSEVPQNLSASRPQDRQFILSSKKLLLSDSGFYLCAGLAGTGVSEQFFGPGTRLTVL.

This clonotype was recorded at least ten times. The chain employs TRBV20-1 and TRBJ2-1; 12 bases are shared with TRBD2. Looked up from germline, CDR1 is DFQATT and CDR2 is SNEGSKA (reference sequence). This CDR3 has 14 amino acids. V lost 4 bases to trimming and J lost 13 bases; unmatched junction nucleotides: 11. CDR3 protein: CSATGTSGSNFQFF. Here the CDR3 DNA reads TGCAGTGCTACCGGGACTAGCGGGTCTAATTTCCAGTTCTTC.

This clonotype was observed many times. This chain uses TRBV27 with TRBJ2-3; 11 bases fit TRBD2. The CDR3 runs 19 residues. Trimming took 0 bases from V and 4 from J; bases not matched to a gene: 12. From germline, CDR1 is MNHEY and CDR2 SMNVEV (reference sequence). CDR3 in DNA: TGTGCCAGCAGTTTATCCCGGGGTAGCGGGAGGGCAGTGGCAGATACGCAGTATTTT. It encodes CASSLSRGSGRAVADTQYF.

A note on this clonotype: A much larger clonotype is one base distant, so this may be a read error. The rearrangement uses TRBV29-1 and TRBJ1-3; no firm D call. This CDR3 has 12 amino acids. CDR1 is SQVTM, CDR2 ANQGSEA, per germline. The CDR3 loop reads CSARLSGSTIYF. CDR3 in DNA: TGCAGCGCCCGGCTCTCTGGAAGCACCATATATTTT.

This clonotype was seen at least ten times. J is TRBJ2-1 and V is TRBV5-1, with D tentatively TRBD2 (5 bases). Germline V CDR1 and CDR2: SGHRS, YFSETQ. This CDR3 is built from 15 residues. V lost 4 bases to trimming and J lost 1 base, with 12 bases between them. The CDR3: CASSVTSKSYNEQFF. Here the CDR3 DNA reads TGCGCCAGCAGCGTAACTAGTAAGTCCTACAATGAGCAGTTCTTC.

The chain is built from TRBV6-2 or TRBV6-3 and TRBJ2-7; D tentatively reads TRBD1 or TRBD2 (5 bases each). The CDR3 has 14 amino acids. The V end lost 5 bases, the J end lost 3 bases, and 14 bases lay between the germline ends. CDR1 MNHEY and CDR2 SVGEGT come from the germline V gene. For the CDR3, the DNA is TGTGCCAGCAGTACCCGGGACGCCTACTACGAGCAGTACTTC. Protein: CASSTRDAYYEQYF.

This clonotype occurred many times. V gene TRBV2 combines with J gene TRBJ2-5, with D possibly being TRBD2 (6 bases). This CDR3 region has 13 residues. V was trimmed by 8 bases and J by 2 bases, leaving 12 bases between them. Germline CDR1 reads SNHLY; CDR2 reads FYNNEI. The CDR3 region has the DNA TGTGCCAGCCGTGCGGGGTGGCAAGAGACCCAGTACTTC. Protein product: CASRAGWQETQYF.

This clonotype was recorded at least ten times. The chain employs TRBV2 and TRBJ1-3, with 10 bases fitting TRBD1. V lost 11 bases and J lost 1; bases outside the gene matches: 11. The CDR3 has 16 residues. Germline-derived CDR1 and CDR2 are SNHLY and FYNNEI. This CDR3 reads CAGNRDRGSSGNTIYF. The CDR3 DNA follows: TGTGCCGGAAACCGGGACAGGGGCTCGTCTGGAAACACCATATATTTT.